This is a list of T cell receptor beta chains from one sample in a study of T cell responses to AZD1222 COVID-19 vaccine. The assay was immunoSEQ multiplex PCR, and TCRdb's table has in-frame clones only and misses some. The sample consists of around 150,000 clones, roughly nine tenths of them appearing once. The sample was peripheral blood, taken 28 days after the second dose of the MenACWY control vaccine. These receptors were collected from an adult who received the MenACWY meningococcal vaccine as a control. Both conserved end residues are part of each CDR3. D genes are given only for firm matches. Only some rows state a clone size, as once, few, many or a class for expanded clones.

V gene,clone size,J gene,D gene,CDR3 DNA,CDR3 protein
TRBV11-2,.,TRBJ2-5,.,TGTGCCAGCAGCTTAGGGCAGAACCAAGAGACCCAGTACTTC,CASSLGQNQETQYF
TRBV6-5,.,TRBJ2-7,.,TGTGCCAGCAGTAAGACACTTTCCTACGAGCAGTACTTC,CASSKTLSYEQYF
TRBV14,few,TRBJ2-4,.,TGTGCCAGCAGCCAAGCAAGTTTGCGGGGCAAAAACATTCAGTACTTC,CASSQASLRGKNIQYF
TRBV13,.,TRBJ2-2,TRBD1,TGTGCCAGCAGCTTAGGACAGGGGGAACTCGGGGAGCTGTTTTTT,CASSLGQGELGELFF
TRBV6-2/TRBV6-3,.,TRBJ2-5,.,TGTGCCAGCAGTTACTTGACTACTGGTACCCAGTACTTC,CASSYLTTGTQYF
TRBV6-5,few,TRBJ1-5,.,TGTGCCAGCAAGGAGCTACCTTATAGCAATCAGCCCCAGCATTTT,CASKELPYSNQPQHF
TRBV7-9,.,TRBJ2-3,.,TGTGCCAGCAGCCCACAGCCAGATACGCAGTATTTT,CASSPQPDTQYF
TRBV11-2,.,TRBJ1-6,.,TGTGCCAGCAGCTTAGATCGTAATTCACCCCTCCACTTT,CASSLDRNSPLHF
TRBV19,.,TRBJ1-4,.,TGTGCCAGTAGTATACAGGGCAATGAAAAACTGTTTTTT,CASSIQGNEKLFF
TRBV19,.,TRBJ1-2,.,TGTGCCACTACCCCAGGGACTCTCTATGGCTACACCTTC,CATTPGTLYGYTF
TRBV9,once,TRBJ2-2,.,TGTGCCAGCAGCGTAGGTACCAGGGACACCGGGGAGCTGTTTTTT,CASSVGTRDTGELFF
TRBV6-1,.,TRBJ1-2,.,TGTGCCAGCAGTGAAATGGGGAATGGCTACACCTTC,CASSEMGNGYTF
TRBV20-1,.,TRBJ2-5,.,TGCAGTGCTAGTAAGGGCGGGGAGACCCAGTACTTC,CSASKGGETQYF
TRBV7-9,.,TRBJ2-1,.,TGTGCCAGCAGCTCGCTTGACCTCTCCTACAATGAGCAGTTCTTC,CASSSLDLSYNEQFF